Listed below are T cell receptor beta chains from one sample, sequenced in a study of beta chain features in type 1 diabetes. This table comes from immunoSEQ multiplex PCR, and its TCRdb copy is limited to in-frame clones, with some not included. The sample has under 850,000 clones; 13% are singletons. The specimen was naive CD4+ T cells from blood. All receptors derive from a man in his late teens or twenties with type 1 diabetes. CDR3s include the opening cysteine and the closing phenylalanine or tryptophan. Each record gives: D gene, V gene, J gene, clone size, CDR3 protein, CDR3 DNA. The D gene is left open where the match is weak. A row's size may be missing; if present it is once, few, many or a size class.

NA	TRBV4-2	TRBJ2-5	NA	CASSQVGEETQYF	TGTGCCAGCAGCCAAGTAGGAGAGGAGACCCAGTACTTC
NA	TRBV10-2	TRBJ2-1	few	CASFSTTNNEQFF	TGCGCCAGCTTCTCTACGACTAACAATGAGCAGTTCTTC
TRBD1	TRBV6-5	TRBJ1-2	NA	CASSRQGTGYGYTF	TGTGCCAGCAGTCGACAGGGGACTGGGTATGGCTACACCTTC
TRBD1	TRBV25-1	TRBJ1-2	NA	CASSEPGQASVTYGYTF	TGTGCCAGCAGTGAACCCGGACAGGCCTCGGTCACCTATGGCTACACCTTC
TRBD2	TRBV30	TRBJ2-5	NA	CAWMTSGGQETQYF	TGTGCCTGGATGACTAGCGGGGGTCAGGAGACCCAGTACTTC
NA	TRBV15	TRBJ1-5	few	CATSRDLGVQPQHF	TGTGCCACCAGCAGAGATTTGGGGGTCCAGCCCCAGCATTTT
TRBD2	TRBV25-1	TRBJ2-3	NA	CASSYSGATDTQYF	TGTGCCAGCAGTTATAGCGGGGCCACAGATACGCAGTATTTT
NA	TRBV28	TRBJ1-3	NA	CASSLGAVSGNTIYF	TGTGCCAGCAGTTTAGGGGCAGTCTCTGGAAACACCATATATTTT
NA	TRBV9	TRBJ1-1	NA	CASSFRVGTEAFF	TGTGCCAGCAGCTTCAGGGTTGGTACTGAAGCTTTCTTT
NA	TRBV18	TRBJ1-1	few	CASSPQGGTDEAFF	TGTGCCAGCTCACCCCAAGGGGGTACCGATGAAGCTTTCTTT
NA	TRBV13	TRBJ2-7	NA	CASSLRREQYF	TGTGCCAGCAGCTTAAGAAGAGAGCAGTACTTC
NA	TRBV28	TRBJ2-3	NA	CAAAGRDTQYF	TGTGCCGCCGCGGGCAGGGATACGCAGTATTTT
TRBD1	TRBV25-1	TRBJ2-5	NA	CASSDGTGYETQYF	TGTGCCAGCAGTGATGGGACAGGGTACGAGACCCAGTACTTC
TRBD1	TRBV27	TRBJ1-2	NA	CASSAQGADIPVYGYTF	TGTGCCAGCAGTGCACAGGGGGCGGACATCCCCGTTTATGGCTACACCTTC
NA	TRBV6-5	TRBJ1-5	NA	CASSYSRDQPQHF	TGTGCCAGCAGTTACTCCAGGGACCAGCCCCAGCATTTT
TRBD1	TRBV5-1	TRBJ2-5	NA	CASRHGTGEETQYF	TGCGCCAGCAGACACGGGACAGGGGAAGAGACCCAGTACTTC
NA	TRBV7-9	TRBJ1-1	NA	CASSLGVAEAFF	TGTGCCAGCAGCCTAGGAGTCGCTGAAGCTTTCTTT
TRBD1	TRBV13	TRBJ1-2	NA	CASSLTDRVGGYTF	TGTGCCAGCAGCTTAACAGACAGGGTCGGTGGCTACACCTTC
NA	TRBV4-1	TRBJ2-1	NA	CASSLPPRGRPHNEQFF	TGCGCCAGCAGCCTCCCTCCACGAGGACGTCCTCACAATGAGCAGTTCTTC
NA	TRBV10-2	TRBJ1-1	NA	CASSTAWDTEAFF	TGCGCCAGCAGCACTGCCTGGGACACTGAAGCTTTCTTT
NA	TRBV6-4	TRBJ2-2	few	CASSNSRVTGELFF	TGTGCCAGCAGTAACTCCAGGGTGACCGGGGAGCTGTTTTTT
NA	TRBV10-3	TRBJ1-2	few	CAISGGARERRGYTF	TGTGCCATCAGTGGGGGGGCCCGGGAGCGCAGGGGCTACACCTTC
TRBD1	TRBV4-1	TRBJ1-5	NA	CASSQGDRDRDQPQHF	TGCGCCAGCAGCCAAGGGGACAGGGATCGAGATCAGCCCCAGCATTTT
NA	TRBV15	TRBJ2-4	NA	CATSRPLGKGIQYF	TGTGCCACCAGCAGACCACTGGGGAAAGGCATTCAGTACTTC
NA	TRBV27	TRBJ2-1	few	CASSLLGKIYNEQFF	TGTGCCAGCAGTTTATTAGGCAAAATCTACAATGAGCAGTTCTTC
NA	TRBV27	TRBJ2-3	NA	CASSNGAVLGDTDTQYF	TGTGCCAGCAGTAATGGGGCCGTCCTCGGGGACACAGATACGCAGTATTTT
NA	TRBV27	TRBJ1-6	few	CASTRGSHNSPLHF	TGTGCCAGCACTCGAGGGAGTCATAATTCACCCCTCCACTTT
NA	TRBV5-4	TRBJ1-1	NA	CASSLDRVLTEAFF	TGTGCCAGCAGCTTGGACAGGGTTTTAACTGAAGCTTTCTTT
NA	TRBV7-9	TRBJ2-7	few	CASSLGAESEQYF	TGTGCCAGCAGCTTAGGGGCCGAAAGCGAGCAGTACTTC
NA	TRBV7-9	TRBJ1-1	NA	CASSLGIENTEAFF	TGTGCCAGCAGCCTTGGGATCGAGAACACTGAAGCTTTCTTT
NA	TRBV11-3	TRBJ2-3	NA	CASSDGFESDTQYF	TGTGCCAGCAGCGACGGGTTCGAGTCAGATACGCAGTATTTT
NA	TRBV10-1	TRBJ2-1	NA	CASSEAVMGNEQFF	TGCGCCAGCAGTGAGGCCGTGATGGGCAATGAGCAGTTCTTC
NA	TRBV5-1	TRBJ2-3	NA	CASSLAGADTDTQYF	TGCGCCAGCAGCTTGGCGGGGGCTGACACAGATACGCAGTATTTT
NA	TRBV10-1	TRBJ2-3	NA	CASSLGTEFSTQYF	TGCGCCAGCAGCCTCGGGACTGAATTTTCTACGCAGTATTTT
TRBD1	TRBV6-5	TRBJ2-7	NA	CASSSGTGGYEQYF	TGTGCCAGCAGTTCCGGGACAGGGGGCTACGAGCAGTACTTC
NA	TRBV30	TRBJ2-7	few	CAWSVIHGGEQYF	TGTGCCTGGAGTGTTATCCATGGTGGAGAGCAGTACTTC
NA	TRBV18	TRBJ1-3	few	CASSPGLRSSGNTIYF	TGTGCCAGCTCACCGGGACTCCGTAGCTCTGGAAACACCATATATTTT
NA	TRBV7-9	TRBJ1-2	NA	CASSLAGNYGYTF	TGTGCCAGCAGCTTAGCAGGGAACTATGGCTACACCTTC
TRBD1	TRBV6-5	TRBJ1-1	few	CASTGTGGVGEAFF	TGTGCCAGCACCGGAACAGGGGGTGTGGGTGAAGCTTTCTTT
TRBD1	TRBV5-1	TRBJ1-1	NA	CASSFITGEGTEAFF	TGCGCCAGCAGCTTCATCACAGGGGAGGGCACTGAAGCTTTCTTT
NA	TRBV9	TRBJ2-7	few	CASSVDAGHPSGQYF	TGTGCCAGCAGCGTAGACGCCGGGCACCCTTCTGGGCAGTACTTC
NA	TRBV4-1	TRBJ2-7	few	CASSQGLRDKSSYEQYF	TGCGCCAGCAGCCAAGGACTCCGGGACAAATCCTCCTACGAGCAGTACTTC
TRBD1	TRBV28	TRBJ2-1	few	CASSLKQGVDEQFF	TGTGCCAGCAGTTTGAAACAGGGGGTCGATGAGCAGTTCTTC
NA	TRBV27	TRBJ2-7	NA	CASSSPSYEQYF	TGTGCCAGCAGTTCCCCCTCCTACGAGCAGTACTTC
NA	TRBV2	TRBJ2-7	few	CASSRDFSYEQYF	TGTGCCAGCAGCCGGGACTTCTCCTACGAGCAGTACTTC
TRBD1	TRBV5-1	TRBJ2-3	NA	CASKQGSTDTQYF	TGCGCCAGCAAACAGGGGTCCACAGATACGCAGTATTTT
NA	TRBV2	TRBJ2-1	NA	CASRGAGTYNEQFF	TGTGCCAGCAGGGGGGCAGGGACCTACAATGAGCAGTTCTTC
NA	TRBV5-6	TRBJ2-1	few	CASSLGSSFYNEQFF	TGTGCCAGCAGCTTGGGAAGCAGCTTCTACAATGAGCAGTTCTTC
TRBD1	TRBV7-9	TRBJ2-5	NA	CASSLTQGGKETQYF	TGTGCCAGCAGCTTAACACAGGGGGGTAAAGAGACCCAGTACTTC
NA	TRBV19	TRBJ1-2	NA	CASSIERGGYTF	TGTGCCAGTAGTATCGAGAGGGGTGGCTACACCTTC